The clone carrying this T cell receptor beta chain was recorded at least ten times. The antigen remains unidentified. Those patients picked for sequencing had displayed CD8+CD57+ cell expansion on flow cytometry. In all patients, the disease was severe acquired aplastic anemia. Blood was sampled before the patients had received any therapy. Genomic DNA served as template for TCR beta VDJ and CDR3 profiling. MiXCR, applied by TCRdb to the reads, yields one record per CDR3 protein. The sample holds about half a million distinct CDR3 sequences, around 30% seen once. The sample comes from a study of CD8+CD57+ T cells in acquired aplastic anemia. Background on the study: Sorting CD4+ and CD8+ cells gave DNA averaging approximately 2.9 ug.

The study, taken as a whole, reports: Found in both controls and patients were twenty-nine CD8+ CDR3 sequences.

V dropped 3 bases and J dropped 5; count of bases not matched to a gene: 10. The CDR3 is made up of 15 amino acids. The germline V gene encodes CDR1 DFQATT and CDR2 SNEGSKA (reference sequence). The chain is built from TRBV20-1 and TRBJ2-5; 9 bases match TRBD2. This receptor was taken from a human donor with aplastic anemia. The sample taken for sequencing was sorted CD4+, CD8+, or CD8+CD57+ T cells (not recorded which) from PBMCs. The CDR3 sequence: CSARALAGSGETQYF. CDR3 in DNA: TGCAGTGCTAGGGCTCTAGCGGGGAGCGGTGAGACCCAGTACTTC.